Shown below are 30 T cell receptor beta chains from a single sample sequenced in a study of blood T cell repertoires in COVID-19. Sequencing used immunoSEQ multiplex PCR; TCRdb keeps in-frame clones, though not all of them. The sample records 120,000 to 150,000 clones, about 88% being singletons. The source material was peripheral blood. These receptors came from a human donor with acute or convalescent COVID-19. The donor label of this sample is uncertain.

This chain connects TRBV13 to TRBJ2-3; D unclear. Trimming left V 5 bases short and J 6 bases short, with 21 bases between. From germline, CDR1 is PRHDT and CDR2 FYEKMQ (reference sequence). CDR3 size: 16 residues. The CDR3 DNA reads TGTGCCAGCAGCCTAATGATCCAGCGAGCTGTGGATACGCAGTATTTT. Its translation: CASSLMIQRAVDTQYF.

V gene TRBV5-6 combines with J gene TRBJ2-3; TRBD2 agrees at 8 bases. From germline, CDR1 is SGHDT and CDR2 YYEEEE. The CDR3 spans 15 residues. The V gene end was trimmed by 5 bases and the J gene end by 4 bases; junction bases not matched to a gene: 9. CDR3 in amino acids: CASSLSGSSSDTQYF. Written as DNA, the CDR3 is TGTGCCAGCAGTTTGAGCGGGAGTAGTTCAGATACGCAGTATTTT. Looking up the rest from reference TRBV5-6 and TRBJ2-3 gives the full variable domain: DAGVTQSPTHLIKTRGQQVTLRCSPKSGHDTVSWYQQALGQGPQFIFQYYEEEERQRGNFPDRFSGHQFPNYSSELNVNALLLGDSALYLCASSLSGSSSDTQYFGPGTRLTVL.

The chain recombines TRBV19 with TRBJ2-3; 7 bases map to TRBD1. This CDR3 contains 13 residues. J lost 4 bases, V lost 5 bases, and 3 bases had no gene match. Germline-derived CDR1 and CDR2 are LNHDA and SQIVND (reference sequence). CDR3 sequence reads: CASSAQGADTQYF. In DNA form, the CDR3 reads TGTGCCAGTAGTGCGCAGGGGGCAGATACGCAGTATTTT.

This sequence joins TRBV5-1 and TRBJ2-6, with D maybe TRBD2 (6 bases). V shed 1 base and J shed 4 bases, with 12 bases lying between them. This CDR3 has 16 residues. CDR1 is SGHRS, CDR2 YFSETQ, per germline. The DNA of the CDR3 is TGCGCCAGCAGCTTGAGTGGGGAGGTGGGGGCCAACGTCCTGACTTTC. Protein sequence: CASSLSGEVGANVLTF. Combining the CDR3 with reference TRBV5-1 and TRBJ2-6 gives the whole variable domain KAGVTQTPRYLIKTRGQQVTLSCSPISGHRSVSWYQQTPGQGLQFLFEYFSETQRNKGNFPGRFSGRQFSNSRSEMNVSTLELGDSALYLCASSLSGEVGANVLTFGAGSRLTVL.

The CDR3, as DNA: TGCGCCAGCAGCCTTCAGGGACAGGGGTATAATTCACCCCTCCACTTT. It yields the protein CASSLQGQGYNSPLHF. This sequence joins TRBV4-1 and TRBJ1-6; 10 bases map to TRBD1. The CDR3 sequence is 16 residues long. CDR1 is MGHRA and CDR2 is YSYEKL in the germline V gene. After removal of 4 bases from V and 4 bases from J, the junction contained 4 bases not matched to a gene.

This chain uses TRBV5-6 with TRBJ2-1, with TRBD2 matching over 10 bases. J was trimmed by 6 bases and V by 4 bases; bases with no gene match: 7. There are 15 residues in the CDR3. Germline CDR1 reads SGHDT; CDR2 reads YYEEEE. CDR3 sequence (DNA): TGTGCCAGCAGCCTTCTAGCGGGAGCCCTCAATGAGCAGTTCTTC. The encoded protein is CASSLLAGALNEQFF.

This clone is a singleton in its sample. In DNA form, the CDR3 reads TGTGCCAGCAGCTTAGGCCGGGTTTTAACTGAAGCTTTCTTT. Translating it yields CASSLGRVLTEAFF. The J gene is TRBJ1-1, the V gene TRBV11-2; D ambiguous. The CDR3 is 14 residues long. Trimming left V 1 base short and J 5 bases short, with 11 bases between. Per germline, CDR1 SGHAT and CDR2 FQNNGV.

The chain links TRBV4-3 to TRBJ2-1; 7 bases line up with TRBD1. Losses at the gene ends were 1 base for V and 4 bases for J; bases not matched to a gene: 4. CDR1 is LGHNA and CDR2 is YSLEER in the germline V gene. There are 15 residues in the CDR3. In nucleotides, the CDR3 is TGCGCCAGCAGCCAAGTTTCCAGGGGGTACAATGAGCAGTTCTTC. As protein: CASSQVSRGYNEQFF.

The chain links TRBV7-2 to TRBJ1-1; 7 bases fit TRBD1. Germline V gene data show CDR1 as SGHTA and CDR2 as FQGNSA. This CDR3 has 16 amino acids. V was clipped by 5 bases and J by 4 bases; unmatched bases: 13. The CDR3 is CASSPGARGVSTEAFF. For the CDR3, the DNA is TGTGCCAGCAGCCCGGGGGCCAGGGGGGTTAGCACTGAAGCTTTCTTT.

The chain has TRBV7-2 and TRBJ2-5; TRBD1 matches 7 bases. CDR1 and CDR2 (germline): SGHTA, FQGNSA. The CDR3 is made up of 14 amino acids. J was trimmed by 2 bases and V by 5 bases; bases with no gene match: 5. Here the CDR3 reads CASSPGGPQETQYF. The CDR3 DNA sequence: TGTGCCAGCAGCCCAGGGGGACCTCAAGAGACCCAGTACTTC.

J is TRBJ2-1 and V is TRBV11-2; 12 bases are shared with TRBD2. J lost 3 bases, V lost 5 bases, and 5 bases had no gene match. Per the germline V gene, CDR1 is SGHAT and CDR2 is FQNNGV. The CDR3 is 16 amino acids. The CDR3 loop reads CASSPQTSGGYNEQFF. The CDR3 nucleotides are TGTGCCAGCAGCCCACAGACTAGCGGGGGCTACAATGAGCAGTTCTTC.

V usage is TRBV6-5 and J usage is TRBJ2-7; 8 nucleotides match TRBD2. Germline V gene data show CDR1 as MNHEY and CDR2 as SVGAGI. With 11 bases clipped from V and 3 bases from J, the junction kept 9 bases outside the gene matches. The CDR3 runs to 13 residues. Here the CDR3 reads CAASGGVFYEQYF. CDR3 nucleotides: TGTGCCGCCTCGGGGGGGGTCTTCTACGAGCAGTACTTC.

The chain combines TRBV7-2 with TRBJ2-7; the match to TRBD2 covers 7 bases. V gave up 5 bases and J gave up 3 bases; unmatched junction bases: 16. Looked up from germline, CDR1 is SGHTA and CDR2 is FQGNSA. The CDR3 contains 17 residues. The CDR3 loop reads CASSPGFIGGRLYEQYF. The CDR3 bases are TGTGCCAGCAGCCCCGGGTTTATAGGCGGGAGACTCTACGAGCAGTACTTC.

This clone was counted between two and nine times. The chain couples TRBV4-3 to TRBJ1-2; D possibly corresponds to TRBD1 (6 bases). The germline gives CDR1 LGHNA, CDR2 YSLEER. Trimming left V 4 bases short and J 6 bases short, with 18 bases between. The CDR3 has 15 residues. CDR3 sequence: CASSPESGAFNGYTF. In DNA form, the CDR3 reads TGCGCCAGCAGCCCCGAATCAGGGGCGTTTAATGGCTACACCTTC.

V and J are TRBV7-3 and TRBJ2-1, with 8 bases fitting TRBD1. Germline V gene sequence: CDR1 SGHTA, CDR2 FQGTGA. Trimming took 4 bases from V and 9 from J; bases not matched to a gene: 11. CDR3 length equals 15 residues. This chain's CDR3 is CASSSLGQGNGEQFF. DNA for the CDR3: TGTGCCAGCAGCTCTCTTGGACAGGGCAATGGTGAGCAGTTCTTC.

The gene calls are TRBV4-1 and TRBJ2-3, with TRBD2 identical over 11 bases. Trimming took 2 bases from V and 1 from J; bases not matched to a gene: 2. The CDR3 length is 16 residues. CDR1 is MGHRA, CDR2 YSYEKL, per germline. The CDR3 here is CASSQPGLAGTDTQYF. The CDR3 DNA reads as TGCGCCAGCAGCCAACCGGGACTAGCGGGCACAGATACGCAGTATTTT.

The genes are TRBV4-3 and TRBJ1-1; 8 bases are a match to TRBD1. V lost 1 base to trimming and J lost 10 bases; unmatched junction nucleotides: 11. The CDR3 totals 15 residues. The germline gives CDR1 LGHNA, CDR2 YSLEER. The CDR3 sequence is CASSQGPDRGGGAFF. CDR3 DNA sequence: TGCGCCAGCAGCCAAGGACCCGACAGGGGCGGAGGAGCTTTCTTT.

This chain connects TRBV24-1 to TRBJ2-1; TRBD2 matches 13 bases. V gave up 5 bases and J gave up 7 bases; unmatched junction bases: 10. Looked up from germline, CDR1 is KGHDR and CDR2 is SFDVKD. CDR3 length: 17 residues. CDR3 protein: CATSVALGLAGVNEQFF. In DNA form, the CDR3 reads TGTGCCACCAGTGTGGCTTTAGGACTAGCGGGAGTAAATGAGCAGTTCTTC.

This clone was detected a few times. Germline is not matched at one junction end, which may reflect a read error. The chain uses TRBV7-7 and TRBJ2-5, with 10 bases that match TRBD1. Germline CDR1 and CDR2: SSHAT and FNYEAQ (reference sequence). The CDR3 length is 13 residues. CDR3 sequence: CASSAGQGNSQYF. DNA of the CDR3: TGTGCTAGCAGCGCGGGACAGGGGAATTCCCAGTACTTC.

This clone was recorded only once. CDR3 bases: TGTGCCATCAGTGACCCGCGCTATGGCTACACCTTC. Protein sequence: CAISDPRYGYTF. The V call is TRBV10-3, the J call TRBJ1-2; D is undetermined. CDR1 is ENHRY and CDR2 is SYGVKD in the germline V gene. Deletions cut 3 bases from V and 4 bases from J, with 6 bases between. There are 12 residues in the CDR3.

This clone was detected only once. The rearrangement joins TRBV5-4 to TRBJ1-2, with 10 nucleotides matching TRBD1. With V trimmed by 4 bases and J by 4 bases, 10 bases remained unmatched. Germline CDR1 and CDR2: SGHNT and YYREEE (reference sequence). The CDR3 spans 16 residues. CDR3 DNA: TGTGCCAGCAGCCCAAGACAGGGGGCCGTTGGCTATGGCTACACCTTC. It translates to CASSPRQGAVGYGYTF.

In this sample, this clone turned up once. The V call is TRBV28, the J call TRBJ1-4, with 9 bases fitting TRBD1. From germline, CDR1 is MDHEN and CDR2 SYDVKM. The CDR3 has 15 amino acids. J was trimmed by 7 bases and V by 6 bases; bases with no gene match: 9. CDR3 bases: TGTGCCAGCAGCCGCGGACAGGGGAGGGGTGAAAAACTGTTTTTT. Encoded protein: CASSRGQGRGEKLFF.

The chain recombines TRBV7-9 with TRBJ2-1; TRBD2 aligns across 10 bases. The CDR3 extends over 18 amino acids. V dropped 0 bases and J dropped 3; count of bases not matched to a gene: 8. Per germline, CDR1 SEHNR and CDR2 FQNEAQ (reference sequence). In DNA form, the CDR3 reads TGTGCCAGCAGCTTAGCCCCCCTAGCGGGGGCGTACTACAATGAGCAGTTCTTC. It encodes CASSLAPLAGAYYNEQFF.

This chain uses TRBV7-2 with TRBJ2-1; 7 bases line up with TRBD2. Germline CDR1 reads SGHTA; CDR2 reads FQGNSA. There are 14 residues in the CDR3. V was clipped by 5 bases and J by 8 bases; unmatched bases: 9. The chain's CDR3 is CASSGPPAGDEQFF. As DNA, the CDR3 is TGTGCCAGCAGCGGCCCCCCGGCGGGGGATGAGCAGTTCTTC.

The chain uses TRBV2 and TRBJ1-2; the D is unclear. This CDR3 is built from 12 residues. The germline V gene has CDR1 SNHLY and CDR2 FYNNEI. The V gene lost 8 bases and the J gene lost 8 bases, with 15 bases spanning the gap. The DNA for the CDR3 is TGTGCCAGCCAGGTTGGCGTCAGAGGCTACACCTTC. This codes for CASQVGVRGYTF.

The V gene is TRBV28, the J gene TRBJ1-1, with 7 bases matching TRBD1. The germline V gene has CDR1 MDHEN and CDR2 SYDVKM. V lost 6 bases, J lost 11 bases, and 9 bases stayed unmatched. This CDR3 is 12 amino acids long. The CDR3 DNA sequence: TGTGCCAGCAGAACCGGGACAGATGTTGCTTTCTTT. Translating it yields CASRTGTDVAFF. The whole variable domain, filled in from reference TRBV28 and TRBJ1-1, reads DVKVTQSSRYLVKRTGEKVFLECVQDMDHENMFWYRQDPGLGLRLIYFSYDVKMKEKGDIPEGYSVSREKKERFSLILESASTNQTSMYLCASRTGTDVAFFGQGTRLTVV.

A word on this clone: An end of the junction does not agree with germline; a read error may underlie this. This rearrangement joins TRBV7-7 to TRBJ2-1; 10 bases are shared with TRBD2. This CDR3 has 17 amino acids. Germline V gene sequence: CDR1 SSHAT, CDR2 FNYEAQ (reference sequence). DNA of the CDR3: TGTGCTAGCAGCTTAGCCCCTAGCGGGAGTCCCTACAATGAGCAGTTCTTC. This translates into CASSLAPSGSPYNEQFF.

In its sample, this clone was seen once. The CDR3 region has the DNA TGTGCCAGCAGCAAATCTAGCGGTTCGGGGAGGGTATACAATGAGCAGTTCTTC. It is translated as CASSKSSGSGRVYNEQFF. The gene calls are TRBV21-1 and TRBJ2-1; the D call TRBD2 from the table was never checked on the DNA. TRBV21-1 is an annotated pseudogene. CDR3 length: 18 residues.

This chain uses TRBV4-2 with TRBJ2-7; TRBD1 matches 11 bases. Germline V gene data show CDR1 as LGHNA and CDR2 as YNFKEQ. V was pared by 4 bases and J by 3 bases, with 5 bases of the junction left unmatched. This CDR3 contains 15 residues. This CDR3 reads CASSPKGQGDYEQYF. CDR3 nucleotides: TGTGCCAGCAGCCCCAAGGGACAGGGGGACTACGAGCAGTACTTC.

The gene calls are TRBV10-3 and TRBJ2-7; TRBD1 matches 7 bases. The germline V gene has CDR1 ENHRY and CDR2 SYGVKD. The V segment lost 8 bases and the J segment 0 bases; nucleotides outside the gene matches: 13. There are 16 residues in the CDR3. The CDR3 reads CAIDDTGATSSYEQYF. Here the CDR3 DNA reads TGTGCCATCGATGACACAGGGGCTACAAGCTCCTACGAGCAGTACTTC.